This TCR beta chain was identified during a study of cytotoxic CD8 clonotypes in ibrutinib-treated CLL. Using immunoSEQ multiplex PCR, the repertoire was profiled, and TCRdb retains in-frame clones only, with some absent. The data show some 200,000 clones, around 75% seen once. This clone was recorded a few times. The CDR3 sequence is 14 residues long. The trim removed 5 bases at V and 8 bases at J, leaving 6 bases unmatched. Germline V CDR1 and CDR2: SEHNR, FQNEAQ (reference sequence). The sequence derives from a human donor with chronic lymphocytic leukemia. The gene calls are TRBV7-9 and TRBJ1-4; TRBD1 matches 9 bases. The sample in question was PBMCs, obtained after 12 months of ibrutinib treatment. The CDR3 DNA is TGTGCCAGCAGCCGGACAGGGGTTACCGAAAAACTGTTTTTT. Amino acid sequence: CASSRTGVTEKLFF.